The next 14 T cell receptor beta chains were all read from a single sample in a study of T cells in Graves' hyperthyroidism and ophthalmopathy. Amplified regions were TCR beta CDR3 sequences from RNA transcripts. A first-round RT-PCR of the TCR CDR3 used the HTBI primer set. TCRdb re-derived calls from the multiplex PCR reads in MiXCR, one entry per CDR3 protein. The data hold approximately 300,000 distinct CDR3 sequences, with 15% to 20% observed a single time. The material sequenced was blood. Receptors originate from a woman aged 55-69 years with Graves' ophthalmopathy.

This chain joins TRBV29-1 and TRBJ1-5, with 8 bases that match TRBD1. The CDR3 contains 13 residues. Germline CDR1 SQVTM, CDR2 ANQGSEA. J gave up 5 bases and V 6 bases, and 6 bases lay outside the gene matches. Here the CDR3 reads CSVQQGVDQPQHF. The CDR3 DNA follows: TGCAGCGTACAACAGGGGGTCGATCAGCCCCAGCATTTT.

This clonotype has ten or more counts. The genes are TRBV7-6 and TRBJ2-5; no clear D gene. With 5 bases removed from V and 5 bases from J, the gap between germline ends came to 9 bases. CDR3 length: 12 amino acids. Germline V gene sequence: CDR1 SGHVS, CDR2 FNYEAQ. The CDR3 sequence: CASSPYKETQYF. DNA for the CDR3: TGTGCCAGCAGCCCCTATAAGGAGACCCAGTACTTC. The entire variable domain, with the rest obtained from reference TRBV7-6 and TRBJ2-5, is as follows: GAGVSQSPRYKVTKRGQDVALRCDPISGHVSLYWYRQALGQGPEFLTYFNYEAQQDKSGLPNDRFSAERPEGSISTLTIQRTEQRDSAMYRCASSPYKETQYFGPGTRLLVL.

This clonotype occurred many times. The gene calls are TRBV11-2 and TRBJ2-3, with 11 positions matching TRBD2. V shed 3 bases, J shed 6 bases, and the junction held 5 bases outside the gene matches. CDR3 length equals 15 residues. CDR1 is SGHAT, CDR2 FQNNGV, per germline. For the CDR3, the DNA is TGTGCCAGCAGCTTGACTAGCGGGGAATTTGATACGCAGTATTTT. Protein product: CASSLTSGEFDTQYF.

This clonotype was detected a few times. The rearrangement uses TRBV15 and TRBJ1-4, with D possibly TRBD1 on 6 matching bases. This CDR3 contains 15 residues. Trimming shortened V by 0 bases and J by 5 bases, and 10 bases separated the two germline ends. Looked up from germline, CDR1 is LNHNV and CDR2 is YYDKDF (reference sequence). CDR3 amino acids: CATSRDRGGNEKLFF. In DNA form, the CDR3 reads TGTGCCACCAGCAGAGACAGGGGAGGGAATGAAAAACTGTTTTTT. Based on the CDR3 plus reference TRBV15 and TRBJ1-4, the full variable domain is DAMVIQNPRYQVTQFGKPVTLSCSQTLNHNVMYWYQQKSSQAPKLLFHYYDKDFNNEADTPDNFQSRRPNTSFCFLDIRSPGLGDTAMYLCATSRDRGGNEKLFFGSGTQLSVL.

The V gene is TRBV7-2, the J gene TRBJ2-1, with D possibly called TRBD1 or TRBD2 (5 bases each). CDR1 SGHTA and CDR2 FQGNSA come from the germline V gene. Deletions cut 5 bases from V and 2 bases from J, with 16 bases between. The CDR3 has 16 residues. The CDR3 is CASSLRDGRTYNEQFF. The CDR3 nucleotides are TGTGCCAGCAGCCTAAGGGACGGTCGAACCTACAATGAGCAGTTCTTC.

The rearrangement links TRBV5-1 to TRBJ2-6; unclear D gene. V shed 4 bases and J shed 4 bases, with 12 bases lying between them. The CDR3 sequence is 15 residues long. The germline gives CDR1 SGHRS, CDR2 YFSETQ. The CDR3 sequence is CASSSMGSGANVLTF. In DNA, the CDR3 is TGCGCCAGCAGCAGTATGGGGTCCGGGGCCAACGTCCTGACTTTC.

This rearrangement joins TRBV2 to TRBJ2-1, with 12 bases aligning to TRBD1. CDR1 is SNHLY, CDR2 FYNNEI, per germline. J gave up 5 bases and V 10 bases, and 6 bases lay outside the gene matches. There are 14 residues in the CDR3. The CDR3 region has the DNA TGTGCCATCCGGGACAGGGGGCGGGACAATGAGCAGTTCTTC. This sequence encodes CAIRDRGRDNEQFF. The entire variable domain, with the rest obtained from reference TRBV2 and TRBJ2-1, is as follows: EPEVTQTPSHQVTQMGQEVILRCVPISNHLYFYWYRQILGQKVEFLVSFYNNEISEKSEIFDDQFSVERPDGSNFTLKIRSTKLEDSAMYFCAIRDRGRDNEQFFGPGTRLTVL.

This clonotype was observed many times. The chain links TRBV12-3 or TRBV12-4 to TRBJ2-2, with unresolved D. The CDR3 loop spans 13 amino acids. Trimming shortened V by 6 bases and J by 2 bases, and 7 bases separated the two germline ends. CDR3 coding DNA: TGTGCCAGCAGCTCCTATAACACCGGGGAGCTGTTTTTT. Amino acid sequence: CASSSYNTGELFF.

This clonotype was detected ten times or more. CDR3 residues: CASSSGTGGGYEQYF. DNA for the CDR3: TGTGCCAGCAGCTCCGGGACAGGGGGCGGGTACGAGCAGTACTTC. This sequence joins TRBV7-2 and TRBJ2-7; 12 nucleotides line up with TRBD1. J gave up 4 bases and V 4 bases, and 5 bases lay outside the gene matches. The germline V gene encodes CDR1 SGHTA and CDR2 FQGNSA. The CDR3 has 15 residues.

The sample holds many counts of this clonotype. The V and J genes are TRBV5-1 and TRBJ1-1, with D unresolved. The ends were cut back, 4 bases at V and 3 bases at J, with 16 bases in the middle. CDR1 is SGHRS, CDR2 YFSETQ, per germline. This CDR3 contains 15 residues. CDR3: CASSAELGGDTEAFF. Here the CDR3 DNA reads TGCGCCAGCAGCGCCGAATTGGGTGGGGACACTGAAGCTTTCTTT.

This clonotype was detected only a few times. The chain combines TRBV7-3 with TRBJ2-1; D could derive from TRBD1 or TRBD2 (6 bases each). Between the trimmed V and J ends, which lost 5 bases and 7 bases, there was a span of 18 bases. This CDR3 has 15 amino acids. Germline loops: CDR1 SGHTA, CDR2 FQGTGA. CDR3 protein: CASSGGRGGRNEQFF. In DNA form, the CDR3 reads TGTGCCAGCAGCGGGGGGCGGGGTGGAAGGAATGAGCAGTTCTTC.

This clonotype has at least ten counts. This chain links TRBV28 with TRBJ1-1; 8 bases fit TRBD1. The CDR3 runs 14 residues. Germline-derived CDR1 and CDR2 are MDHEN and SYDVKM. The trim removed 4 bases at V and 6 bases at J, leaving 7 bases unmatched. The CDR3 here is CASSSPGTGSEAFF. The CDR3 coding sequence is TGTGCCAGCAGTTCCCCCGGGACAGGCTCTGAAGCTTTCTTT.

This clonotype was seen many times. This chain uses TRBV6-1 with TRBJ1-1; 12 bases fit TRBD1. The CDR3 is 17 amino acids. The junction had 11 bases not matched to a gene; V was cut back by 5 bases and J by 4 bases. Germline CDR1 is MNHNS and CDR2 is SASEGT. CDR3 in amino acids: CASSLPGQGAFGTEAFF. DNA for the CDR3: TGTGCCAGCAGTCTCCCGGGACAGGGGGCATTTGGCACTGAAGCTTTCTTT.

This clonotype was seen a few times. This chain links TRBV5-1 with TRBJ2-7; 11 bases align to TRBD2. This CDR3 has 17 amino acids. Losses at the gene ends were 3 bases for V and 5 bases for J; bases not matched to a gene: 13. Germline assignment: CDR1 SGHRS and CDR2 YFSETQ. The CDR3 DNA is TGCGCCAGCAGCTCGCAGAAGTCTAGCGGGGGGTTCCACGAGCAGTACTTC. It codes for CASSSQKSSGGFHEQYF.